The 24 T cell receptor beta chains listed next were all sequenced from one sample in a study of kidney transplant recipient with SARS-CoV-2 infection. TCRdb itself ran the reads through MiXCR, one entry per CDR3 protein. This table holds 200,000 to 250,000 distinct CDR3 sequences, 29% found once. Sequencing was performed on a blood sample, taken at baseline and between days 110 and 120 from a kidney transplant recipient. The receptors here all came from a young adult male patient who had COVID-19 and was a kidney transplant recipient. Some T cells may be the graft donor's.

This clonotype was observed at least ten times. The V call is TRBV6-5, the J call TRBJ2-3, with 11 nucleotides matching TRBD2. The CDR3 is 15 residues long. V trimming: 3 bases; J trimming: 4 bases; junction bases outside the gene matches: 3. Germline CDR1 is MNHEY and CDR2 is SVGAGI. The CDR3 is CASSYSGRAPDTQYF. The CDR3 DNA is TGTGCCAGCAGTTATAGCGGGAGGGCCCCAGATACGCAGTATTTT.

In regard to this clonotype: Just one base apart from a much larger clone, this may be a read error. The rearrangement joins TRBV6-5 to TRBJ2-2, with D unclear. The germline CDR1 and CDR2 sequences are MNHEY and SVGAGI. The CDR3 loop spans 15 amino acids. The DNA for the CDR3 is TGTGTCAGCAGTGAAAAGGTAGAAGGTGTCGGGGAGCTGTTTTTT. Protein product: CVSSEKVEGVGELFF.

V usage is TRBV3-1 and J usage is TRBJ1-5, with D perhaps matching TRBD1 (5 bases). V lost 4 bases, J lost 5 bases, and 21 bases lay in between. Germline V CDR1 and CDR2: LGHDT, YNNKEL (reference sequence). The CDR3 is made up of 17 amino acids. The CDR3 region is CASSPGPAFSGDQPQHF. For the CDR3, the DNA is TGTGCCAGCAGCCCGGGGCCGGCCTTTAGTGGCGATCAGCCCCAGCATTTT.

CDR3 coding DNA: TGTGCCAGCAGTTCTGGACTAGCGGGAAGCAATGAGCAGTTCTTC. Translated, it gives CASSSGLAGSNEQFF. This chain connects TRBV11-3 to TRBJ2-1, with 12 bases matching TRBD2. V lost 6 bases to trimming and J lost 6 bases; unmatched junction nucleotides: 6. Germline CDR1 and CDR2: SGHNT and YENEEA. The CDR3 runs 15 residues.

This clonotype appeared many times. V and J are TRBV6-5 and TRBJ1-2, with D possibly matching TRBD1 (6 bases). Germline V gives CDR1 MNHEY, CDR2 SVGAGI. Trimming shortened V by 6 bases and J by 7 bases, and 15 bases separated the two germline ends. The CDR3 is 13 amino acids. This CDR3 is CASRSPGDRGYTF. The CDR3 nucleotides are TGTGCCAGCAGGTCTCCAGGGGACCGTGGCTACACCTTC.

The chain employs TRBV4-3 and TRBJ1-2; perhaps TRBD1 as D (5 bases). CDR1 is LGHNA, CDR2 YSLEER, per germline. The V and J ends lost 4 bases and 4 bases respectively, with 22 bases between them. This CDR3 comprises 17 residues. This CDR3 reads CASSLSLGHRKTYGYTF. In DNA form, the CDR3 reads TGCGCCAGCAGCCTATCTTTAGGACATCGAAAGACCTATGGCTACACCTTC.

Notes on this clonotype: A much larger clone lies one base from this, so it may be a read error. The chain uses TRBV5-6 and TRBJ1-2, with D unresolved. The CDR3 is 16 amino acids. Germline lookup yields CDR1 SGHDT and CDR2 YYEEEE. The CDR3 loop is CASYLFNSRKTYDYTF. As DNA, the CDR3 is TGTGCCAGCTATTTATTCAATAGTCGAAAGACCTATGACTACACCTTC. The entire variable domain, with the rest obtained from reference TRBV5-6 and TRBJ1-2, is as follows: DAGVTQSPTHLIKTRGQQVTLRCSPKSGHDTVSWYQQALGQGPQFIFQYYEEEERQRGNFPDRFSGHQFPNYSSELNVNALLLGDSALYLCASYLFNSRKTYDYTFGSGTRLTVV.

This clonotype was observed many times. This chain uses TRBV12-5 with TRBJ2-1; 11 bases match TRBD2. This CDR3 has 13 amino acids. Per the germline V gene, CDR1 is LGHNT and CDR2 is FRNRAP. J gave up 15 bases and V 2 bases, and 6 bases lay outside the gene matches. CDR3 region: CASGLISGRGLFF. In nucleotides, the CDR3 is TGTGCTAGTGGTTTGATTAGCGGGAGGGGTCTGTTCTTC.

This clonotype was detected many times. The V and J genes are TRBV20-1 and TRBJ1-6; D might be TRBD1 (6 bases). V was trimmed by 6 bases and J by 8 bases, leaving 11 bases between them. The germline V gene encodes CDR1 DFQATT and CDR2 SNEGSKA (reference sequence). The CDR3 totals 12 residues. This chain's CDR3 is CSASSGDSPLHF. CDR3 bases: TGCAGTGCCTCCTCAGGGGATTCACCCCTCCACTTT.

Of note for this clonotype: This may arise from a read error, as a much more abundant clone is one base away. The chain has TRBV3-2 and TRBJ2-7; TRBD1 reflects the table's D call only, with no check against the DNA. TRBV3-2 is shown as a pseudogene. This CDR3 is 13 amino acids long. CDR3 sequence: CASSSSWRGGQYF. CDR3 nucleotides: TGTGCCAGCAGCTCGAGTTGGAGGGGCGGGCAGTACTTC.

This clonotype was seen a single time. Since a much larger clone is just one base distant, this may be a read error. Lacking the conserved final phenylalanine or tryptophan, this CDR3 likely reflects a read error. V and J are TRBV5-3 and TRBJ1-2; D gene ambiguous. TRBV5-3 falls under the ORF class, with uncertain function. This CDR3 region has 16 residues. V was pared by 7 bases and J by 4 bases, with 23 bases between. This chain's CDR3 is CARLWAVVRKTYGYTL. CDR3 bases: TGTGCCAGACTGTGGGCAGTGGTGAGAAAGACCTATGGCTACACCCTC.

The rearrangement uses TRBV25-1 and TRBJ1-2; no reliable D call. Trimming stripped 5 bases from V and 4 bases from J, with 23 bases between. The CDR3 runs to 17 residues. Germline CDR1 is MGHDK and CDR2 is SYGVNS. CDR3 nucleotides: TGTGCCAGCAGTAACGATCTAGAACTGGGAAAGACCTATGGCTACACCTTC. The encoded protein is CASSNDLELGKTYGYTF.

To note about this clonotype: A much larger clone is a single base away; this may be a read error. The CDR3 DNA sequence: TGTGCCAGTAGTATAATTACGGGGCAGGCGAACTATGGCTACACCTTC. This sequence encodes CASSIITGQANYGYTF. The V and J genes are TRBV19 and TRBJ1-2; the D gene is possibly TRBD1 (5 bases). The germline V gene encodes CDR1 LNHDA and CDR2 SQIVND (reference sequence). The CDR3 is 16 amino acids. V was cut by 2 bases and J by 2 bases, with 15 bases left in between.

Remarks on this clonotype: It may be a read error: a sequence one base away is much more abundant. J is TRBJ1-2 and V is TRBV5-4; D gene ambiguous. Trimming took off 7 bases at V and 4 bases at J, with 23 bases between the two ends. CDR3 length equals 16 residues. The V gene's germline CDR1 is SGHNT and CDR2 YYREEE (reference sequence). Here the CDR3 reads CASVYYVPVKTYGYTF. CDR3 in DNA: TGTGCCAGCGTTTACTACGTACCAGTAAAGACCTATGGCTACACCTTC.

The genes are TRBV19 and TRBJ1-2, with unresolved D. Trimming took 5 bases from V and 4 from J, leaving 23 bases between them. There are 17 residues in the CDR3. CDR1 and CDR2 (germline): LNHDA, SQIVND (reference sequence). The CDR3 here is CASSEPQTNRKTYGYTF. The CDR3 region has the DNA TGTGCCAGTAGTGAACCTCAGACAAATCGAAAGACCTATGGCTACACCTTC. The variable domain in full, completed from reference TRBV19 and TRBJ1-2, reads DGGITQSPKYLFRKEGQNVTLSCEQNLNHDAMYWYRQDPGQGLRLIYYSQIVNDFQKGDIAEGYSVSREKKESFPLTVTSAQKNPTAFYLCASSEPQTNRKTYGYTFGSGTRLTVV.

In its sample, this clonotype was seen a few times. The V call is TRBV8-2, the J call TRBJ1-2. TRBV8-2 is recorded as a pseudogene. CDR3 length equals 16 residues. The CDR3 spells CGSVVLDSRKTYGYTF. As DNA, the CDR3 is TGTGGCAGTGTTGTACTTGATAGCCGAAAGACCTATGGCTACACCTTC.

This clonotype came up many times. This sequence joins TRBV16 and TRBJ1-2; D ambiguous. There are 17 residues in the CDR3. CDR1 is KGHSY and CDR2 is FQNENV in the germline V gene. Between the trimmed V and J ends, which lost 4 bases and 4 bases, there was a span of 22 bases. The CDR3 DNA sequence: TGTGCCAGCAGCCTCCCGGTGGTCGTTAGAAAGACCTATGGCTACACCTTC. As protein: CASSLPVVVRKTYGYTF. The whole variable domain, filled in from reference TRBV16 and TRBJ1-2, reads GEEVAQTPKHLVRGEGQKAKLYCAPIKGHSYVFWYQQVLKNEFKFLISFQNENVFDETGMPKERFSAKCLPNSPCSLEIQATKLEDSAVYFCASSLPVVVRKTYGYTFGSGTRLTVV.

This clonotype was detected ten times or more. The V and J genes are TRBV21-1 and TRBJ1-2. TRBV21-1 is deemed a pseudogene. The CDR3 contains 12 residues. CDR3 nucleotides: TGTGCCAGCAGCAGGGAAAACTATGGCTACACCTTC. Protein product: CASSRENYGYTF.

This clonotype was observed at least ten times. The chain carries TRBV6-2 or TRBV6-3 and TRBJ2-1; TRBD2 matches 10 bases. This CDR3 region has 18 residues. V shed 7 bases and J 4 bases; nucleotides not matched to a gene: 16. The germline CDR1 and CDR2 sequences are MNHEY and SVGEGT. The CDR3 region has the DNA TGTGCCAGCACCACACCTTTGGGACTAGCGTCCCAATACAATGAGCAGTTCTTC. Residues: CASTTPLGLASQYNEQFF.

This clonotype was picked up a small number of times. At one end the junction does not follow the germline gene, possibly because of a read error. The chain is built from TRBV28 and TRBJ2-4; 7 bases align to TRBD1. CDR3 length equals 18 residues. CDR1 is MDHEN, CDR2 SYDVKM, per germline. CDR3 region: CASGLPRFATGSKNIQYF. DNA of the CDR3: TGTGCCAGCGGTTTACCCCGTTTTGCGACAGGGAGCAAAAACATTCAGTACTTC.

This clonotype came up many times. The V and J genes are TRBV11-3 and TRBJ2-3, with 7 bases identical to TRBD1. Per germline, CDR1 SGHNT and CDR2 YENEEA. The trim removed 6 bases at V and 5 bases at J, leaving 20 bases unmatched. The CDR3 is 18 residues long. The CDR3 sequence is CASRVSSPDRDGLDTQYF. In nucleotides, the CDR3 is TGTGCCAGCAGGGTGAGTTCCCCTGACAGGGACGGTTTAGATACGCAGTATTTT.

Of note for this clonotype: A much larger clonotype is one base distant, so this may be a read error. The V call is TRBV3-1, the J call TRBJ2-2; D unresolved. V was trimmed by 5 bases and J by 5 bases, leaving 24 bases between them. The germline V gene has CDR1 LGHDT and CDR2 YNNKEL (reference sequence). The CDR3 totals 18 residues. The CDR3 nucleotides read TGTGCCAGCAGCATGGAGAATCCCATTTCAGGCTTGACCGGGGAGCTGTTTTTT. It yields the protein CASSMENPISGLTGELFF.

As for this clonotype: A much larger clone differs from this one at a single base, so this may be a read error. The chain carries TRBV12-3 or TRBV12-4 and TRBJ2-7, with D unclear. The J call is doubtful: the DNA matches TRBJ2-5 better. This CDR3 contains 14 residues. As DNA, the CDR3 is TGTGCCAGCAGTCACCAGGAGCGACGAGAGACCCAGTACTTC. This translates into CASSHQERRETQYF.

This clonotype was counted at least ten times. The V and J genes are TRBV9 and TRBJ2-2; D may be TRBD1 (6 bases). Trimming cost V 3 bases and J 6 bases, with 12 bases left between them. The CDR3 is 14 amino acids. Germline CDR1 reads SGDLS; CDR2 reads YYNGEE. CDR3 bases: TGTGCCAGCAGCGCCACAGGGTTCGCCGGGGAGCTGTTTTTT. Translating gives CASSATGFAGELFF.